This T cell receptor beta chain emerged from a study of cytomegalovirus exposure and HLA in healthy donors. General study points: Further analysis, carried out later, found HLA-associated TCR beta chains more clonally expanded than equally common other chains.

CDR1 is MGHDK and CDR2 is SYGVNS in the germline V gene. There are 14 residues in the CDR3. Trimming cost V 0 bases and J 9 bases, with 14 bases left between them. Donors were nominally healthy when sampled, though unrecorded immune exposures were likely. PCR primers comprised 60 Vbeta and 13 Jbeta primers. Clones were read by immunoSEQ multiplex PCR, and TCRdb kept only the in-frame ones, dropping some. The sample has roughly 140,000 clones, 78% seen once. As to this clone: What it recognizes is unknown.

This rearrangement joins TRBV25-1 to TRBJ1-1; D unresolved. Sequenced: PBMCs. This clonotype originated in a male donor in good health and CMV-seronegative. CDR3 loop: CASSEYFGLRKAFF. The CDR3 nucleotides read TGTGCCAGCAGTGAATATTTTGGACTTCGTAAAGCTTTCTTT.